Shown below are 31 T cell receptor beta chains from a single sample sequenced in a study of prognosis after radiotherapy for stage I lung cancer. Two rounds of multiplex PCR amplified TCR beta CDR3 from genomic DNA. Round one of PCR was performed, and it used primers specific to each TRBV and TRBJ gene. TCRdb used MiXCR to reprocess the multiplex PCR reads, holding one entry per CDR3 protein. Counted here are more than 20,000 distinct CDR3 sequences, about 40% occurring once; the ten biggest clones make up 31%. This specimen consisted of PBMCs, obtained before or after stereotactic body radiation therapy (not recorded which). The receptors here all came from a donor aged 50 or older with non-small cell lung cancer.

This clonotype was observed many times. This chain joins TRBV10-3 and TRBJ2-3; the D is unclear. Trimming took off 7 bases at V and 7 bases at J, with 18 bases between the two ends. The CDR3 loop spans 14 amino acids. CDR1 is ENHRY and CDR2 is SYGVKD in the germline V gene. The CDR3 is CAITAGLNRNTQYF. The CDR3 DNA follows: TGTGCCATCACCGCCGGATTAAATCGGAATACGCAGTATTTT.

This clonotype was counted ten times or more. V usage is TRBV7-6 and J usage is TRBJ2-1; perhaps TRBD2 as D (5 bases). The length of the CDR3 is 15 residues. Germline values: CDR1 SGHVS, CDR2 FNYEAQ. Trimming shortened V by 0 bases and J by 0 bases, and 6 bases separated the two germline ends. CDR3: CASSLAGSSYNEQFF. The DNA for the CDR3 is TGTGCCAGCAGCTTAGCAGGGAGCTCCTACAATGAGCAGTTCTTC.

This clonotype is categorized as medium-sized. The CDR3 region has the DNA TGTGCCAGCAGTTGGGGGACTAGCGGGAGGTACAATGAGCAGTTCTTC. This translates into CASSWGTSGRYNEQFF. This sequence joins TRBV27 and TRBJ2-1; 15 bases line up with TRBD2. This CDR3 contains 16 residues. Germline V lookup: CDR1 MNHEY, CDR2 SMNVEV (reference sequence). The junction had 2 bases not matched to a gene; V was cut back by 4 bases and J by 4 bases.

This clonotype has ten or more counts. The genes are TRBV27 and TRBJ2-3, with 7 bases matching TRBD2. From germline, CDR1 is MNHEY and CDR2 SMNVEV (reference sequence). The CDR3 extends over 15 amino acids. After removal of 6 bases from V and 2 bases from J, the junction contained 8 bases not matched to a gene. CDR3 region: CASSTSGTFTDTQYF. Written as DNA, the CDR3 is TGTGCCAGCAGCACAAGCGGGACCTTCACAGATACGCAGTATTTT.

This clonotype was detected many times. The V gene is TRBV6-5, the J gene TRBJ1-1; D might be TRBD1 (6 bases). The CDR3 has 16 residues. Trimming removed 2 bases at V and 1 base at J, with 14 bases between. Germline V gives CDR1 MNHEY, CDR2 SVGAGI. The CDR3 loop is CASSYAWVQGNTEAFF. The CDR3 nucleotides read TGTGCCAGCAGTTACGCTTGGGTACAGGGGAACACTGAAGCTTTCTTT.

Concerning this clonotype itself: Just one base apart from a much larger clone, this may be a read error. This rearrangement joins TRBV29-1 to TRBJ2-1; D uncertain. The CDR3 has 15 amino acids. V gave up 1 base and J gave up 3 bases, with 13 bases separating them. From germline, CDR1 is SQVTM and CDR2 ANQGSEA. In DNA, the CDR3 is TGCAGCGTTGAAGTACGTGGGGTCCTCTACAATGAGCAGTTCTTC. Translating it yields CSVEVRGVLYNEQFF.

In its sample, this clonotype was seen many times. The chain couples TRBV7-6 to TRBJ2-1, with 7 bases that match TRBD2. The CDR3 is 15 amino acids. Germline CDR1 reads SGHVS; CDR2 reads FNYEAQ. The CDR3 sequence: CASRAGLGSYNEQFF. The CDR3 nucleotides read TGTGCATCCCGGGCAGGACTAGGGTCCTACAATGAGCAGTTCTTC.

Ten or more counts support this clonotype. V usage is TRBV11-3 and J usage is TRBJ2-1; D is possibly TRBD1 or TRBD2 (5 bases each). Germline CDR1 reads SGHNT; CDR2 reads YENEEA. CDR3 length: 17 amino acids. V was trimmed by 4 bases and J by 4 bases, leaving 20 bases between them. CDR3 nucleotide sequence: TGTGCCAGCAGCTCCGATTCGGGACGGGCCATTTACAATGAGCAGTTCTTC. Protein sequence: CASSSDSGRAIYNEQFF.

This clonotype was counted many times. The rearrangement links TRBV10-3 to TRBJ2-2; D may be TRBD2 (6 bases). The CDR3 spans 16 residues. V was trimmed by 6 bases and J by 6 bases, leaving 20 bases between them. Germline loops: CDR1 ENHRY, CDR2 SYGVKD. The CDR3 coding sequence is TGTGCCATCAGGACCGACAGCGGGCCGGGCTCCGGGGAGCTGTTTTTT. Translating it yields CAIRTDSGPGSGELFF.

V is TRBV9 and J is TRBJ1-6, with unresolved D. V was shortened by 4 bases and J by 6 bases, with 14 bases between the two germline ends. Germline lookup yields CDR1 SGDLS and CDR2 YYNGEE. The CDR3 contains 15 residues. The CDR3 region is CASSPALGSNSPLHF. The CDR3 nucleotides are TGTGCCAGCAGCCCCGCGCTGGGGAGTAATTCACCCCTCCACTTT.

The chain carries TRBV11-3 and TRBJ2-2; TRBD1 is a possible D gene (8 bases). The CDR3 has 15 amino acids. The V end was cut by 10 bases, the J end by 6 bases, with 21 bases between. The V gene's germline CDR1 is SGHNT and CDR2 YENEEA. The CDR3 region has the DNA TGTGCCACCATGGGGGGGACAGGTGAACCCGGGGAGCTGTTTTTT. This codes for CATMGGTGEPGELFF.

This clonotype was recorded only once. The rearrangement uses TRBV2 and TRBJ1-2; maybe TRBD1 (6 bases). With 6 bases removed from V and 5 bases from J, the gap between germline ends came to 19 bases. Looked up from germline, CDR1 is SNHLY and CDR2 is FYNNEI. The CDR3 runs 15 residues. In nucleotides, the CDR3 is TGTGCCAGCAGAGAGTGGTCCCAGGGGAATTATGGCTACACCTTC. Translated, it gives CASREWSQGNYGYTF.

Concerning this clonotype itself: It may be a read error: a sequence one base away is much more abundant. This chain links TRBV2 with TRBJ1-1; possibly TRBD1 for D (5 bases). Trimming pared 9 bases from V and 5 bases from J, leaving 7 bases between. Per germline, CDR1 SNHLY and CDR2 FYNNEI. This CDR3 has 10 amino acids. CDR3 nucleotide sequence: TGTGCCAGAGGGGAAACTGAAGCTTTCTTT. Translating gives CARGETEAFF.

Turning to this clonotype: Just one base apart from a much larger clone, this may be a read error. The chain has TRBV12-5 and TRBJ2-1; D is unclear. V lost 4 bases and J 4 bases, leaving 14 bases between the germline ends. This CDR3 has 15 residues. Germline CDR1 and CDR2: LGHNT and FRNRAP. The DNA for the CDR3 is TGTGCTAGTGGTTCGCCGGCCAAATGTTACAATGAGCAGTTCTTC. Residues: CASGSPAKCYNEQFF.

This clonotype is medium-sized within its sample. The chain carries TRBV7-3 and TRBJ2-2; TRBD2 aligns across 14 bases. The CDR3 is 15 residues long. Germline assignment: CDR1 SGHTA and CDR2 FQGTGA. The junction had 0 bases not matched to a gene; V was cut back by 3 bases and J by 6 bases. This CDR3 reads CASSLGLAGAGELFF. The CDR3 DNA is TGTGCCAGCAGCTTGGGACTAGCGGGGGCCGGGGAGCTGTTTTTT.

Ten or more counts support this clonotype. This sequence joins TRBV19 and TRBJ2-7; 9 nucleotides match TRBD1. CDR1 and CDR2 from the germline V gene are LNHDA and SQIVND (reference sequence). Trimming at V came to 0 bases and at J to 2 bases, leaving 5 bases not matched to a gene. The CDR3 is 16 residues long. The CDR3 reads CASSIDGTGPTYEQYF. CDR3 DNA sequence: TGTGCCAGTAGTATAGATGGGACAGGGCCAACCTACGAGCAGTACTTC.

To note about this clonotype: This may come from a read error, since a much larger clone is one base off. The chain joins TRBV11-1 to TRBJ2-5, with D unresolved. The V gene's germline CDR1 is SGHAT and CDR2 FQDESV (reference sequence). The V end lost 5 bases, the J end lost 1 base, and 14 bases lay between the germline ends. The CDR3 is 15 amino acids. For the CDR3, the DNA is TGTGCCAGCAGCGGAGTCGTACGTACCCAAGAGACCCAGTACTTC. Its translation: CASSGVVRTQETQYF. The full variable domain, in which reference TRBV11-1 and TRBJ2-5 provide the parts outside the CDR3, is EAEVAQSPRYKITEKSQAVAFWCDPISGHATLYWYRQILGQGPELLVQFQDESVVDDSQLPKDRFSAERLKGVDSTLKIQPAELGDSAMYLCASSGVVRTQETQYFGPGTRLLVL.

This clonotype was observed at least ten times. The rearrangement links TRBV29-1 to TRBJ2-2; 10 bases line up with TRBD1. V dropped 5 bases and J dropped 4; count of bases not matched to a gene: 4. The length of the CDR3 is 14 residues. CDR1 SQVTM and CDR2 ANQGSEA come from the germline V gene. The CDR3 is CSVRQGAGTGELFF. The CDR3 DNA sequence: TGCAGCGTTAGACAGGGGGCCGGCACCGGGGAGCTGTTTTTT.

This clonotype was detected many times. V is TRBV6-1 and J is TRBJ2-1, with D maybe TRBD2 (5 bases). This CDR3 is 15 amino acids long. The germline CDR1 and CDR2 sequences are MNHNS and SASEGT. V was shortened by 8 bases and J by 2 bases, with 16 bases between the two germline ends. The CDR3: CASLLGSGTYNEQFF. CDR3 in DNA: TGTGCCAGCCTACTTGGGAGCGGAACCTACAATGAGCAGTTCTTC.

Remarks on this clonotype: A read error likely explains this, since a far larger clone differs by one base. A read error is likely, as this CDR3 ends without the conserved phenylalanine or tryptophan. V gene TRBV7-9 combines with J gene TRBJ2-7; D possibly matches TRBD1 or TRBD2 (5 bases each). V dropped 5 bases and J dropped 2 bases, with 19 bases sitting between them. Germline CDR1 SEHNR, CDR2 FQNEAQ (reference sequence). This CDR3 is built from 16 residues. The CDR3 is CASSALYRDGTYEQYL. CDR3 nucleotides: TGTGCCAGCAGCGCCCTATACCGGGACGGAACCTACGAGCAGTACTTA.

This clonotype is medium-sized (0.01 to 0.1%) within its sample. The chain recombines TRBV24-1 with TRBJ2-7; D unclear. Germline values: CDR1 KGHDR, CDR2 SFDVKD. V lost 4 bases, J lost 3 bases, and 9 bases lay in between. CDR3 length: 13 residues. The CDR3 coding sequence is TGTGCCACCAGTGACTCGGACGGCTACGAGCAGTACTTC. Encoded protein: CATSDSDGYEQYF.

This clonotype was seen just once. The gene calls are TRBV6-1 and TRBJ2-3, with D tentatively TRBD2 (5 bases). Trimming shortened V by 2 bases and J by 4 bases, and 7 bases separated the two germline ends. Germline CDR1 MNHNS, CDR2 SASEGT. The CDR3 is made up of 13 amino acids. The CDR3 coding sequence is TGTGCCAGCAGTGAACCGGGGTCAGATACGCAGTATTTT. Translated, it gives CASSEPGSDTQYF.

The genes are TRBV27 and TRBJ1-2; the D gene is possibly TRBD1 (6 bases). The CDR3 runs 15 residues. Between the trimmed V and J ends, which lost 7 bases and 2 bases, there was a span of 17 bases. The germline gives CDR1 MNHEY, CDR2 SMNVEV (reference sequence). Here the CDR3 reads CASKGVGRCNYGYTF. CDR3 coding DNA: TGTGCCAGCAAGGGGGTAGGTCGGTGCAACTATGGCTACACCTTC.

At least ten counts were recorded for this clonotype. The rearrangement links TRBV11-3 to TRBJ2-1; 12 positions agree with TRBD2. CDR3 length: 16 amino acids. Germline trimming cut 4 bases from V and 5 bases from J; bases unmatched to any gene: 6. The V gene's germline CDR1 is SGHNT and CDR2 YENEEA. Here the CDR3 reads CASSSALAGGNNEQFF. The CDR3 DNA is TGTGCCAGCAGCTCCGCCCTAGCGGGAGGGAACAATGAGCAGTTCTTC.

In this sample, this clonotype is medium-sized. V is TRBV12-3 or TRBV12-4 and J is TRBJ1-2; possible D gene TRBD1, 6 bases. The V end was cut by 5 bases, the J end by 5 bases, with 9 bases between. The CDR3 consists of 12 residues. The DNA of the CDR3 is TGTGCCAGCAGTCCGACAGGTTATGGCTACACCTTC. It encodes CASSPTGYGYTF.

This clonotype was seen at least ten times. The chain employs TRBV4-1 and TRBJ1-2; D possibly corresponds to TRBD1 (5 bases). V lost 1 base and J lost 1, with 13 bases in between. CDR1 is MGHRA, CDR2 YSYEKL, per germline. The CDR3 spans 16 residues. CDR3 protein: CASSQGRVEGNYGYTF. CDR3 sequence (DNA): TGCGCCAGCAGCCAAGGCAGGGTCGAGGGTAACTATGGCTACACCTTC.

The sample holds many counts of this clonotype. The chain links TRBV12-3 or TRBV12-4 to TRBJ2-6, with D perhaps TRBD1 (7 bases). The CDR3 is 16 residues long. V was trimmed by 7 bases and J by 0 bases, leaving 13 bases between them. The CDR3 is CASIRQGLSGANVLTF. The CDR3 coding sequence is TGTGCCAGCATCCGACAGGGACTCTCTGGGGCCAACGTCCTGACTTTC.

The sample holds a few counts of this clonotype. This may come from a read error, since a much larger clone is one base off. The chain combines TRBV6-1 with TRBJ1-6, with D tentatively TRBD1 (5 bases). V lost 6 bases to trimming and J lost 9 bases, with 15 bases between them. Germline V gene sequence: CDR1 MNHNS, CDR2 SASEGT. The CDR3 runs 14 residues. As DNA, the CDR3 is TGTGCCAGCAGCAGGGCGGAGGTGGGTTCACCCCTCCACTTT. Translated, it gives CASSRAEVGSPLHF.

This clonotype ranks as medium-sized. The rearrangement uses TRBV6-1 and TRBJ2-7; D ambiguous. This CDR3 is built from 12 residues. The V end lost 1 base, the J end lost 4 bases, and 5 bases lay between the germline ends. Germline-derived CDR1 and CDR2 are MNHNS and SASEGT. The CDR3: CASSEGQYEQYF. In DNA form, the CDR3 reads TGTGCCAGCAGTGAAGGGCAGTACGAGCAGTACTTC.

As to this clonotype: With a far larger clone one base away, a read error is the likely cause. This chain connects TRBV6-2 or TRBV6-3 to TRBJ2-7, with TRBD2 identical over 8 bases. V gave up 6 bases and J gave up 2 bases; unmatched junction bases: 9. From germline, CDR1 is MNHEY and CDR2 SVGEGT. This CDR3 has 15 amino acids. The CDR3 is CASSLIAGWPYEQYF. DNA of the CDR3: TGTGCCAGCAGCCTAATAGCGGGATGGCCCTACGAGCAGTACTTC.

By share of the sample, this clonotype is medium-sized. The gene calls are TRBV20-1 and TRBJ2-2; no reliable D call. Trimming removed 3 bases from V and 0 bases from J, with 8 bases in between. In germline, CDR1 is DFQATT, CDR2 SNEGSKA (reference sequence). The CDR3 length is 14 residues. DNA for the CDR3: TGCAGTGCTAGGGACGTCGCGAACACCGGGGAGCTGTTTTTT. Translation gives CSARDVANTGELFF.